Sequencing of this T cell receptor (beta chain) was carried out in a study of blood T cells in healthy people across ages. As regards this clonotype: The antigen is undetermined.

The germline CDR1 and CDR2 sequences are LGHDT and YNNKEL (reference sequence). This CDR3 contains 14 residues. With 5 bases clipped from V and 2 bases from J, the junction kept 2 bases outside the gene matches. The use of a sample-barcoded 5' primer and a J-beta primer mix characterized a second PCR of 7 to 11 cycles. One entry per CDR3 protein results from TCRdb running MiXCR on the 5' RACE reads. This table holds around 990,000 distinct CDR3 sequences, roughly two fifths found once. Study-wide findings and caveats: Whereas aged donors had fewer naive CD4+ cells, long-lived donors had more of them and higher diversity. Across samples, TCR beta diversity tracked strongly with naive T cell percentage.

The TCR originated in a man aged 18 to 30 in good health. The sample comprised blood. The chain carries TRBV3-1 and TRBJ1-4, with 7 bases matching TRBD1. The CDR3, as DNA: TGTGCCAGCAGCAACAGGGGCACTAATGAAAAACTGTTTTTT. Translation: CASSNRGTNEKLFF.